The text below deals with one T cell receptor beta chain. Gene-specific TRAV and TRBV primers were used for first-strand cDNA, covering alpha and beta chains. TCR amplification involved 20 PCR cycles with a constant-region primer and V-primer adapter. TCRdb reprocessed the reads with MiXCR, giving one entry per CDR3 protein. In the table there are around 80,000 distinct CDR3 sequences, under 20% of which are singletons. The data are from a study of low-dose radiotherapy and immunotherapy resistance in tumors. V shed 3 bases and J shed 3 bases, with 8 bases lying between them. The germline gives CDR1 SEHNR, CDR2 FQNEAQ (reference sequence). This CDR3 is built from 13 residues. Time point of the sample: before trial treatment.

This TCR was recovered from a male donor with prostate cancer. The rearrangement uses TRBV7-9 and TRBJ1-2; no clear D. The source was PBMCs, collected before treatment. CDR3 bases: TGTGCCAGCAGCTTGGAGGCCCACTATGGCTACACCTTC. This translates into CASSLEAHYGYTF.